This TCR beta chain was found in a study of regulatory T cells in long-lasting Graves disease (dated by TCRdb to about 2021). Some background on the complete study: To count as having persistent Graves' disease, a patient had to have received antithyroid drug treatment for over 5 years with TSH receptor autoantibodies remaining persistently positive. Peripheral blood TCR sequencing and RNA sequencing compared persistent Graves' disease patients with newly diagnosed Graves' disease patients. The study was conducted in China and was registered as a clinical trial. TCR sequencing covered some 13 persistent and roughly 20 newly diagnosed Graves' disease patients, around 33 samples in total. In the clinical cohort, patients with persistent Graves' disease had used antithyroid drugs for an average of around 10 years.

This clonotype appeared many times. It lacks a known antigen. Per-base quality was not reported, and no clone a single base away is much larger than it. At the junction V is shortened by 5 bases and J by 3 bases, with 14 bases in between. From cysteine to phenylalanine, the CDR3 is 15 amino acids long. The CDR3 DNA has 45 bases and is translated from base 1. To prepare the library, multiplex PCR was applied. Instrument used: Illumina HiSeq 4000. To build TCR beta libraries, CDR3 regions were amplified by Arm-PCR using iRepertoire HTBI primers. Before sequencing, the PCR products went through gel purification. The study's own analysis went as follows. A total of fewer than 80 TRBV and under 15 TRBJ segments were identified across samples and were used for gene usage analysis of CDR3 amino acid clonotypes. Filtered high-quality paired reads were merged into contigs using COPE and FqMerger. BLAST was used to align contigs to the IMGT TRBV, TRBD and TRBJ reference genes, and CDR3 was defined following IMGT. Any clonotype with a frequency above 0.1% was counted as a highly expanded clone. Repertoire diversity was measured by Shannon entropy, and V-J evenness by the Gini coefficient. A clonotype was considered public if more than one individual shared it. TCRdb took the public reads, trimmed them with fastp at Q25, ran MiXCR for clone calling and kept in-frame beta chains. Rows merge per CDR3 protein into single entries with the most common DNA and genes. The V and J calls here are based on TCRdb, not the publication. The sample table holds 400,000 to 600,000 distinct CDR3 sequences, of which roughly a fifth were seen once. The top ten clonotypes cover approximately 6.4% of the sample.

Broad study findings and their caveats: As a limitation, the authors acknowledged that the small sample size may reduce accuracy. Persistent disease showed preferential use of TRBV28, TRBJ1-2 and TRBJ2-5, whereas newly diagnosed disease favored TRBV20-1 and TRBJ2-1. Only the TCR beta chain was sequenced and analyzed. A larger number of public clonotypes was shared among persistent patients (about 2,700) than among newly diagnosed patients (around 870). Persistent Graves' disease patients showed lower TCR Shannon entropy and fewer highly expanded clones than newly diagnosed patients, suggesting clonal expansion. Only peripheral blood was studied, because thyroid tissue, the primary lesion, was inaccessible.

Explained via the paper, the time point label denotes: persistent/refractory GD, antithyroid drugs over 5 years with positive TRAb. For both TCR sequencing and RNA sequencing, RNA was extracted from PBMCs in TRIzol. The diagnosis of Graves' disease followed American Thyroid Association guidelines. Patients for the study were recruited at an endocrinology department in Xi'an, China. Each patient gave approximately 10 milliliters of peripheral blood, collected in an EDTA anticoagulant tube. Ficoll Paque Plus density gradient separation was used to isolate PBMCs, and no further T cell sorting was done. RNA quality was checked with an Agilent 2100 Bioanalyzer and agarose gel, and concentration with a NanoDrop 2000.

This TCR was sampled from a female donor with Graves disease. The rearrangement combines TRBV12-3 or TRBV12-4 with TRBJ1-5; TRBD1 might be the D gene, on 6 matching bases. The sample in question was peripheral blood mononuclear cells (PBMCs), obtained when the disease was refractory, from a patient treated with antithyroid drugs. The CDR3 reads CASSLRQEVNQPQHF. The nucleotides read TGTGCCAGCAGTCTTCGACAGGAAGTCAATCAGCCCCAGCATTTT.